This TCR beta chain was recovered during a study of control samples from healthy donors and cancer patients. This clone occurred once. Produced via immunoSEQ multiplex PCR; TCRdb's table is partial and in-frame only. The sample records 120,000 or so clones, over 80% being singletons. The receptor's source is an older man with head and neck cancer. The specimen sequenced was PBMCs.

DNA of the CDR3: TGTGCCAGCAGGCGCGGTTATACGAATGAAAAACTGTTTTTT. As protein: CASRRGYTNEKLFF. The chain uses TRBV7-2 and TRBJ1-4; D is unresolved. Germline V CDR1 and CDR2: SGHTA, FQGNSA. The CDR3 is 14 amino acids. The germline V and J ends were trimmed by 6 bases and 5 bases, with 13 bases remaining between them.